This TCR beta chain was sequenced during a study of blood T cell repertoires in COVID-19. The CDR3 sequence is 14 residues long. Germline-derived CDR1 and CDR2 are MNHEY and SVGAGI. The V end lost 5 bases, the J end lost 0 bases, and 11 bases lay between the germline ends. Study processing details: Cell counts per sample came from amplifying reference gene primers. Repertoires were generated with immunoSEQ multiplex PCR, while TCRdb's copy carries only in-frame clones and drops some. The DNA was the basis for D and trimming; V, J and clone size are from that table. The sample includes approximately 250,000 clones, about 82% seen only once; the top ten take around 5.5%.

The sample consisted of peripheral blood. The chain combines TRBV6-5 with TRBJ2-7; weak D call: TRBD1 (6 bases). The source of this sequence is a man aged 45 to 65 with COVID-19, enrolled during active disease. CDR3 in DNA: TGTGCCAGCAGTCCCCGGGACAACTCCTACGAGCAGTACTTC. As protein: CASSPRDNSYEQYF.